The clone carrying this TCR beta chain has only one observation. As yet, its antigen is unknown. This entry comes from a study of T cell responses to AZD1222 COVID-19 vaccine. Regarding the study as a whole: Seropositive at baseline were only a handful of AZD1222 recipients. The study sampled repertoires only after the peak T cell response.

Trimming cost V 2 bases and J 6 bases, with 10 bases left between them. The germline V gene has CDR1 MNHEY and CDR2 SMNVEV (reference sequence). The CDR3 length is 14 residues. Sequencing was performed with immunoSEQ multiplex PCR; in TCRdb, only in-frame clones are kept and a portion is missing. This table has 100,000 to 150,000 clones, 89% appearing once. Sequences were derived from peripheral blood, sampled on day 0 of AZD1222 vaccination. The clonotype was recovered from an adult in good health. V is TRBV27 and J is TRBJ2-2; D is undetermined. For the CDR3, the DNA is TGTGCCAGCAGTTTAACCGCTATAGCCGGGGAGCTGTTTTTT. It codes for CASSLTAIAGELFF.